These T cell receptor beta chains were read from a single sample in a study of blood T cells in healthy people across ages. Using its own MiXCR run on the 5' RACE reads, TCRdb lists one record per CDR3 protein. The table has 790,000 or so distinct CDR3 sequences, 46% seen once. Sequencing input: blood. These TCRs come from a man aged 80 or over in good health. The CDR3 runs from the conserved cysteine through the conserved F or W. The D gene is left open where the match is weak. Clone size is shown for a subset of rows, as once, few, many or a class of expanded clone.

V gene	clone size	J gene	D gene	CDR3 protein	CDR3 DNA
TRBV5-5	-	TRBJ1-1	TRBD1	CASQRGGPAEAFF	TGTGCCAGCCAAAGAGGGGGCCCAGCTGAAGCTTTCTTT
TRBV4-3	few	TRBJ2-2	-	CASSQVDREDGELFF	TGCGCCAGCAGCCAAGTAGACAGGGAGGACGGGGAGCTGTTTTTT
TRBV4-3	-	TRBJ2-7	-	CASSQEREGGYEQYF	TGCGCCAGCAGCCAAGAGAGAGAAGGAGGATACGAGCAGTACTTC
TRBV7-2	few	TRBJ2-7	TRBD2	CASSLRIAGTHSYEQYF	TGTGCCAGCAGCTTAAGGATAGCGGGAACCCACTCCTACGAGCAGTACTTC
TRBV4-2	few	TRBJ2-1	TRBD2	CASSQAPSGDYNEQFF	TGTGCCAGCAGCCAAGCCCCTAGCGGGGACTACAATGAGCAGTTCTTC
TRBV5-1	-	TRBJ2-7	-	CASSSQGGEQYF	TGCGCCAGCAGCAGTCAGGGTGGCGAGCAGTACTTC
TRBV6-5	-	TRBJ1-6	TRBD1	CAGSYGQEASPLHF	TGTGCCGGCAGTTACGGACAGGAGGCTTCACCCCTCCACTTT
TRBV7-3	-	TRBJ2-5	TRBD1	CASSFGQEQYF	TGTGCCAGCAGCTTCGGACAGGAGCAGTACTTC
TRBV20-1	-	TRBJ2-7	-	CSARLSSFYEQYF	TGCAGTGCTAGATTGAGCAGCTTCTACGAGCAGTACTTC
TRBV7-8	-	TRBJ2-5	-	CASSLRRGDSETQYF	TGTGCCAGCAGCTTGCGCAGGGGCGATTCGGAGACCCAGTACTTC
TRBV5-1	once	TRBJ2-7	-	CASRRAESPYNEQYF	TGCGCCAGCAGGAGAGCGGAGAGCCCCTACAATGAGCAGTACTTC
TRBV25-1	-	TRBJ2-5	-	CASSARRGGETQYF	TGTGCCAGCAGTGCCCGCAGGGGAGGGGAGACCCAGTACTTC
TRBV3-1	-	TRBJ2-3	-	CASSQGVQSTDTQYF	TGTGCCAGCAGCCAAGGCGTGCAGAGCACAGATACGCAGTATTTT